Shown below are 30 T cell receptor beta chains from a single sample sequenced in a study of T-cell reconstitution after alpha-beta-depleted transplantation in children (dated by TCRdb to 2015 to 2016). What the treatment or condition label conveys for this sample: allogeneic hematopoietic cell transplantation with graft depleted of TCRalphabeta T cells and CD19 B cells. Receptors were amplified or captured by PCR. These reads were obtained on an Illumina HiSeq 2500. Molecular barcoding was employed in the preparation of TCR libraries, with unique molecular identifiers being used to normalize TCRbeta repertoire quantification. The public reads were run again by TCRdb, first through fastp at Q25 and then through MiXCR, and only productive beta chains were kept. Rows matching on CDR3 protein sequence are summarized as one entry with the most common DNA and genes. The sample profile shows about 980,000 distinct CDR3 sequences; about 31% of them were found once. The biggest ten clones account for roughly 28% of the sample.

The sequenced sample was PBMCs, mostly from graft donor cells, obtained 360 days after TCRalphabeta/CD19-depleted stem cell transplant. Every receptor here comes from a boy younger than two who had a stem cell transplant for SCID, so the T cells may come from the graft donor.

The V gene is TRBV10-3, the J gene TRBJ2-7; 9 bases fit TRBD1. Germline-derived CDR1 and CDR2 are ENHRY and SYGVKD. The CDR3 is 14 residues long. The trim removed 6 bases at V and 4 bases at J, leaving 7 bases unmatched. Here the CDR3 reads CAIRRDRESYEQYF. The CDR3 nucleotides are TGTGCCATCAGGAGGGACAGGGAAAGTTACGAGCAGTACTTC.

The chain has TRBV12-5 and TRBJ2-5, with 10 positions matching TRBD2. CDR3 length: 17 amino acids. Trimming removed 5 bases from V and 5 bases from J; junction bases left unmatched: 14. The germline CDR1 and CDR2 sequences are LGHNT and FRNRAP. The CDR3 sequence: CASGPIAGGRLAETQYF. In DNA form, the CDR3 reads TGTGCTAGTGGTCCCATAGCGGGGGGCCGCTTAGCTGAGACCCAGTACTTC.

This clonotype showed up just a few times. The V gene is TRBV15, the J gene TRBJ2-1; D remains unclear. Deletions cut 1 base from V and 2 bases from J, with 12 bases between. The CDR3 length is 16 residues. Germline values: CDR1 LNHNV, CDR2 YYDKDF (reference sequence). The CDR3 reads CATSRATPNPYNEQFF. In nucleotides, the CDR3 is TGTGCCACCAGCAGAGCGACGCCGAATCCCTACAATGAGCAGTTCTTC.

This clonotype has just a few counts. The chain links TRBV5-5 to TRBJ2-3; 12 bases agree with TRBD1. After removal of 4 bases from V and 2 bases from J, the junction contained 11 bases not matched to a gene. CDR1 and CDR2 from the germline V gene are SGHKS and YYEKEE (reference sequence). CDR3 length equals 18 residues. The CDR3 DNA sequence: TGTGCCAGCAGCGCCGGGACAGGGGGCCGTCAACTCACAGATACGCAGTATTTT. It codes for CASSAGTGGRQLTDTQYF.

This chain connects TRBV15 to TRBJ2-1; D possibly corresponds to TRBD1 (6 bases). The germline V and J ends were trimmed by 4 bases and 5 bases, with 15 bases remaining between them. Germline-derived CDR1 and CDR2 are LNHNV and YYDKDF (reference sequence). This CDR3 has 15 amino acids. The DNA for the CDR3 is TGTGCCACCAGCACCCAGGGGAATATCCACAATGAGCAGTTCTTC. It is translated as CATSTQGNIHNEQFF.

Comments on this clonotype: A much larger clone differs by one base, so this may be a read error. This chain connects TRBV11-2 to TRBJ1-3, with TRBD1 identical over 9 bases. With V trimmed by 6 bases and J by 0 bases, 3 bases remained unmatched. CDR1 SGHAT and CDR2 FQNNGV come from the germline V gene. This CDR3 has 15 residues. The CDR3, as DNA: TGTGCCAGCAGTTCGACAGGGGGCTCTGGAAACACCATATATTTT. This encodes CASSSTGGSGNTIYF.

The chain couples TRBV2 to TRBJ2-2; TRBD2 aligns across 13 bases. Per the germline V gene, CDR1 is SNHLY and CDR2 is FYNNEI. CDR3 length equals 16 residues. V shed 6 bases, J shed 3 bases, and the junction held 4 bases outside the gene matches. DNA of the CDR3: TGTGCCAGCAGCGAACTAGCGGGGGGGGACACCGGGGAGCTGTTTTTT. Translated, it gives CASSELAGGDTGELFF.

This clonotype was detected a few times. The CDR3 protein is CASSLRLNPLSSYEQYF. In nucleotides, the CDR3 is TGCGCCAGCAGCTTGCGGCTGAACCCCTTGTCCTCCTACGAGCAGTACTTC. The V gene is TRBV5-1, the J gene TRBJ2-7; the D is unclear. The CDR3 covers 17 residues. Germline V CDR1 and CDR2: SGHRS, YFSETQ. Trimming removed 1 base at V and 0 bases at J, with 17 bases between.

This clonotype has ten or more counts. This chain links TRBV4-2 with TRBJ1-4, with TRBD1 matching 7 bases. CDR3 length equals 15 residues. Trimming cost V 3 bases and J 8 bases; bases outside gene matches: 9. Germline lookup yields CDR1 LGHNA and CDR2 YNFKEQ. The CDR3 region is CASSHARQGSEKLFF. The DNA of the CDR3 is TGTGCCAGCAGCCATGCTAGACAGGGCTCGGAAAAACTGTTTTTT.

The sample holds a few counts of this clonotype. The V call is TRBV5-1, the J call TRBJ2-7; 9 nucleotides match TRBD2. This CDR3 spans 16 amino acids. The V gene end was trimmed by 3 bases and the J gene end by 9 bases; junction bases not matched to a gene: 16. Germline V gene lookup returns CDR1 SGHRS and CDR2 YFSETQ. DNA for the CDR3: TGCGCCAGCAGCTCGATCAAAGGAGCGGGGGGCCCGGGGCAGTACTTC. It yields the protein CASSSIKGAGGPGQYF. The complete variable domain, with remaining parts taken from reference TRBV5-1 and TRBJ2-7, reads KAGVTQTPRYLIKTRGQQVTLSCSPISGHRSVSWYQQTPGQGLQFLFEYFSETQRNKGNFPGRFSGRQFSNSRSEMNVSTLELGDSALYLCASSSIKGAGGPGQYFGPGTRLTVT.

A few counts support this clonotype. J is TRBJ1-6 and V is TRBV3-1; TRBD1 aligns across 7 bases. Looked up from germline, CDR1 is LGHDT and CDR2 is YNNKEL (reference sequence). This CDR3 has 14 residues. The junction had 4 bases not matched to a gene; V was cut back by 4 bases and J by 7 bases. Here the CDR3 reads CASSPDRANSPLHF. CDR3 bases: TGTGCCAGCAGCCCCGACAGGGCGAATTCACCCCTCCACTTT. The full variable domain, completed using reference TRBV3-1 and TRBJ1-6, is DTAVSQTPKYLVTQMGNDKSIKCEQNLGHDTMYWYKQDSKKFLKIMFSYNNKELIINETVPNRFSPKSPDKAHLNLHINSLELGDSAVYFCASSPDRANSPLHFGNGTRLTVT.

The chain has TRBV25-1 and TRBJ1-2; D gene uncertain. CDR3 length: 12 amino acids. Germline values: CDR1 MGHDK, CDR2 SYGVNS. V lost 2 bases and J 4 bases, leaving 5 bases between the germline ends. The CDR3 nucleotides read TGTGCCAGCAGTGAACATCCCTATGGCTACACCTTC. Encoded protein: CASSEHPYGYTF.

This clonotype has just a few counts. The CDR3 loop is CASRPNRGSPNTDTQYF. The DNA of the CDR3 is TGTGCCAGCAGGCCGAACAGGGGCTCGCCTAACACAGATACGCAGTATTTT. The chain joins TRBV12-3 or TRBV12-4 to TRBJ2-3, with 7 positions matching TRBD1. The CDR3 is 17 amino acids. V was pared by 6 bases and J by 2 bases, with 14 bases of the junction left unmatched.

The CDR3 DNA reads TGTGCCAGCAGTCAAAGCGAGCGACTAGCTAACACCGGGGAGCTGTTTTTT. Translated: CASSQSERLANTGELFF. This sequence joins TRBV7-8 and TRBJ2-2, with TRBD2 matching 7 bases. V was clipped by 6 bases and J by 2 bases; unmatched bases: 12. The CDR3 runs 17 residues. Germline assignment: CDR1 SGHVS and CDR2 FQNEAQ.

This clonotype was observed many times. V is TRBV12-3 or TRBV12-4 and J is TRBJ2-7; 7 bases are a match to TRBD1. The V gene end was trimmed by 4 bases and the J gene end by 5 bases; junction bases not matched to a gene: 8. The CDR3 is 14 residues long. CDR3 sequence (DNA): TGTGCCAGCAGTTCAAACGACAGGGCCCACGAGCAGTACTTC. Translated, it gives CASSSNDRAHEQYF.

The chain combines TRBV7-9 with TRBJ2-2; maybe TRBD1 (5 bases). Trimming removed 5 bases at V and 6 bases at J, with 22 bases between. The germline CDR1 and CDR2 sequences are SEHNR and FQNEAQ (reference sequence). The CDR3 loop spans 17 amino acids. DNA for the CDR3: TGTGCCAGCAGCACAGGTCTCCGGCCCAGTTTTGCCGGGGAGCTGTTTTTT. Protein product: CASSTGLRPSFAGELFF.

The V call is TRBV15, the J call TRBJ2-2; 7 bases fit TRBD2. This CDR3 has 17 amino acids. V dropped 0 bases and J dropped 1; count of bases not matched to a gene: 5. Germline loops: CDR1 LNHNV, CDR2 YYDKDF (reference sequence). CDR3 nucleotide sequence: TGTGCCACCAGCAGAGAGAGGAGCGGGGTGAACACCGGGGAGCTGTTTTTT. Translating it yields CATSRERSGVNTGELFF. The whole variable domain, filled in from reference TRBV15 and TRBJ2-2, reads DAMVIQNPRYQVTQFGKPVTLSCSQTLNHNVMYWYQQKSSQAPKLLFHYYDKDFNNEADTPDNFQSRRPNTSFCFLDIRSPGLGDTAMYLCATSRERSGVNTGELFFGEGSRLTVL.

This chain links TRBV4-3 with TRBJ2-1; D may be TRBD1 or TRBD2 (6 bases each). V was shortened by 0 bases and J by 8 bases, with 23 bases between the two germline ends. The CDR3 totals 18 residues. Germline CDR1 reads LGHNA; CDR2 reads YSLEER. The CDR3 sequence is CASSQDGGGLGWSDEQFF. The CDR3 DNA sequence: TGCGCCAGCAGCCAAGATGGAGGGGGACTTGGGTGGTCGGATGAGCAGTTCTTC.

The V call is TRBV4-1, the J call TRBJ2-1; D uncertain. CDR3 length: 16 amino acids. In germline, CDR1 is MGHRA, CDR2 YSYEKL. Between the trimmed V and J ends, which lost 0 bases and 4 bases, there was a span of 13 bases. The CDR3 reads CASSQEGPLYYNEQFF. DNA for the CDR3: TGCGCCAGCAGCCAAGAAGGTCCGCTATATTACAATGAGCAGTTCTTC.

This clonotype was counted a few times. V gene TRBV6-6 combines with J gene TRBJ1-6; TRBD1 matches 11 bases. The CDR3 has 20 residues. CDR1 is MNHNY, CDR2 SVGAGI, per germline (reference sequence). V lost 0 bases to trimming and J lost 0 bases; unmatched junction nucleotides: 7. CDR3 region: CASSYSNPGTGGSYNSPLHF. Written as DNA, the CDR3 is TGTGCCAGCAGTTACTCCAATCCCGGGACAGGGGGCTCCTATAATTCACCCCTCCACTTT.

This clonotype was found a few times. The genes are TRBV12-3 or TRBV12-4 and TRBJ2-1; 9 positions agree with TRBD2. The V segment lost 3 bases and the J segment 9 bases; nucleotides outside the gene matches: 9. The CDR3 consists of 15 residues. The CDR3 sequence: CASSFSSGAAGEQFF. The DNA of the CDR3 is TGTGCCAGCAGTTTTTCTAGCGGGGCAGCCGGTGAGCAGTTCTTC.

This chain uses TRBV28 with TRBJ1-2; D unresolved. The CDR3 extends over 15 amino acids. Germline-derived CDR1 and CDR2 are MDHEN and SYDVKM. The ends were cut back, 5 bases at V and 6 bases at J, with 19 bases in the middle. The CDR3 sequence: CASSPPIRIRNGYTF. The CDR3 DNA is TGTGCCAGCAGTCCCCCTATCCGGATCCGAAATGGCTACACCTTC.

This clonotype was observed a handful of times. This chain links TRBV2 with TRBJ2-5, with unresolved D. Germline CDR1 reads SNHLY; CDR2 reads FYNNEI. V was clipped by 5 bases and J by 5 bases, with 12 bases between them. There are 13 residues in the CDR3. The CDR3 DNA reads TGTGCCAGCAGTACGAGAAGGATGGAGACCCAGTACTTC. Residues: CASSTRRMETQYF.

The chain is built from TRBV5-1 and TRBJ1-1, with TRBD1 matching over 10 bases. The germline CDR1 and CDR2 sequences are SGHRS and YFSETQ. The trim removed 2 bases at V and 6 bases at J, leaving 7 bases unmatched. The CDR3 sequence is 15 residues long. Here the CDR3 reads CASSFRDRGGAEAFF. In nucleotides, the CDR3 is TGCGCCAGCAGCTTTCGGGACAGGGGTGGGGCTGAAGCTTTCTTT.

This chain links TRBV7-7 with TRBJ2-1; 8 nucleotides line up with TRBD1. The germline CDR1 and CDR2 sequences are SSHAT and FNYEAQ (reference sequence). The V and J ends lost 5 bases and 8 bases, in that order; junction bases with no gene match: 11. The CDR3 contains 15 residues. CDR3 in amino acids: CASSPGAGGSDEQFF. The CDR3 DNA is TGTGCCAGCAGCCCGGGGGCAGGGGGCAGCGATGAGCAGTTCTTC.

The chain carries TRBV5-6 and TRBJ2-3; possibly TRBD2 for D (6 bases). Trimming cost V 5 bases and J 2 bases, with 12 bases left between them. The CDR3 totals 14 residues. Germline CDR1 is SGHDT and CDR2 is YYEEEE. CDR3 nucleotide sequence: TGTGCCAGCAGACGACTAGGCCCCACAGATACGCAGTATTTT. This codes for CASRRLGPTDTQYF. The full variable domain, completed using reference TRBV5-6 and TRBJ2-3, is DAGVTQSPTHLIKTRGQQVTLRCSPKSGHDTVSWYQQALGQGPQFIFQYYEEEERQRGNFPDRFSGHQFPNYSSELNVNALLLGDSALYLCASRRLGPTDTQYFGPGTRLTVL.

The sample holds many counts of this clonotype. The rearrangement links TRBV14 to TRBJ2-1, with D perhaps matching TRBD1 (5 bases). The CDR3 is 15 amino acids. CDR1 and CDR2 (germline): SGHDN, FVKESK. The V gene lost 4 bases and the J gene lost 2 bases, with 12 bases spanning the gap. CDR3 loop: CASSPGQAPYNEQFF. The CDR3 nucleotides are TGTGCCAGCAGCCCCGGACAAGCTCCCTACAATGAGCAGTTCTTC.

The V and J genes are TRBV29-1 and TRBJ2-7; TRBD1 agrees at 8 bases. CDR3 size: 16 residues. The V segment lost 1 base and the J segment 4 bases; nucleotides outside the gene matches: 12. Germline V CDR1 and CDR2: SQVTM, ANQGSEA. CDR3 loop: CSVEGDTGQGWYEQYF. The CDR3 DNA sequence: TGCAGCGTTGAAGGGGACACCGGACAGGGTTGGTACGAGCAGTACTTC.

This clonotype appeared many times. The CDR3 DNA follows: TGCAGCGTTGAGGACAGGGGGTATGCCAAAAACATTCAGTACTTC. Translation: CSVEDRGYAKNIQYF. The chain links TRBV29-1 to TRBJ2-4; TRBD1 matches at 10 bases. The CDR3 runs 15 residues. Germline trimming cut 3 bases from V and 1 base from J; bases unmatched to any gene: 3. The germline V gene encodes CDR1 SQVTM and CDR2 ANQGSEA.

The gene calls are TRBV10-3 and TRBJ2-4; TRBD2 might be the D (6 bases). Germline loops: CDR1 ENHRY, CDR2 SYGVKD. The CDR3 loop spans 16 amino acids. Trimming cost V 4 bases and J 0 bases, with 13 bases left between them. DNA of the CDR3: TGTGCCATCAGTGCCGGTGGGGGGACAGCCAAAAACATTCAGTACTTC. This gives the protein CAISAGGGTAKNIQYF.